The 6 T cell receptor beta chains below all came from one sample that was sequenced in a study of CD8+ T cells in alopecia areata. cDNA reverse transcribed from extracted RNA served as the sequencing template. The repertoire was sequenced with immunoSEQ multiplex PCR; TCRdb's copy has only in-frame clones and lacks some. The table has roughly 120,000 clones, approximately 54% seen once; the top ten hold roughly an eighth. The treatment was: oral pan-JAK inhibitor, 5-10 mg twice daily. This sample comprised CD8+ T cells sorted from blood, obtained at week 24, from a patient treated with tofacitinib. The origin of the receptors is a human donor with alopecia areata.

The rearrangement joins TRBV7-2 to TRBJ2-4; D is possibly TRBD2 (6 bases). The V and J ends lost 4 bases and 0 bases respectively, with 19 bases between them. The CDR3 length is 18 residues. Germline loops: CDR1 SGHTA, CDR2 FQGNSA. CDR3 region: CASSSGLWLGIAKNIQYF. CDR3 in DNA: TGTGCCAGCAGCTCGGGACTTTGGCTTGGGATAGCCAAAAACATTCAGTACTTC.

This rearrangement joins TRBV6-6 to TRBJ2-2; D is possibly TRBD1 (5 bases). Germline CDR1 is MNHNY and CDR2 is SVGAGI (reference sequence). The CDR3 length is 15 residues. V was trimmed by 0 bases and J by 0 bases, leaving 5 bases between them. CDR3 bases: TGTGCCAGCAGTTACTCGACAGCGAACACCGGGGAGCTGTTTTTT. It yields the protein CASSYSTANTGELFF.

The chain is built from TRBV7-9 and TRBJ2-5; 12 positions match TRBD2. CDR3 length equals 18 residues. Per germline, CDR1 SEHNR and CDR2 FQNEAQ (reference sequence). Trimming removed 5 bases from V and 3 bases from J; junction bases left unmatched: 13. For the CDR3, the DNA is TGTGCCAGCAGCCACGGACTAGCGGGGACAAATTACGAAGAGACCCAGTACTTC. Translated, it gives CASSHGLAGTNYEETQYF.

This clone was seen only a few times. The rearrangement links TRBV30 to TRBJ2-3; D is ambiguous. Per the germline V gene, CDR1 is GTSNPN and CDR2 is SVGIG (reference sequence). The CDR3 loop spans 14 amino acids. V shed 0 bases and J shed 2 bases, with 9 bases lying between them. The CDR3 reads CAWSVGLTTDTQYF. The DNA for the CDR3 is TGTGCCTGGAGTGTTGGCTTGACCACAGATACGCAGTATTTT.

This clone occurred a few times. The genes are TRBV27 and TRBJ2-7, with 8 bases lining up with TRBD1. Per germline, CDR1 MNHEY and CDR2 SMNVEV (reference sequence). J was trimmed by 4 bases and V by 0 bases; bases with no gene match: 5. The CDR3 sequence is 15 residues long. The CDR3 spells CASSLSRTGLYEQYF. CDR3 nucleotide sequence: TGTGCCAGCAGTTTATCTAGGACAGGGCTATACGAGCAGTACTTC.

The table lists this clone with a few counts. The chain couples TRBV5-1 to TRBJ2-7; the D gene is possibly TRBD1 (5 bases). Per the germline V gene, CDR1 is SGHRS and CDR2 is YFSETQ. V shed 0 bases and J shed 3 bases, with 13 bases lying between them. This CDR3 contains 15 residues. The CDR3: CASSLAGHGIYEQYF. The CDR3 DNA sequence: TGCGCCAGCAGCTTGGCCGGACACGGCATCTACGAGCAGTACTTC.